A single sample is the source of the 29 T cell receptor beta chains below, sequenced in a study of Tregs in tolerant kidney transplant recipients. Clones were sequenced by immunoSEQ multiplex PCR, and TCRdb holds only the in-frame ones, with some missing. The table records tens of thousands of clones, around 90% of them present only once. The sample was Tregs from blood, taken before the transplant. The receptors originated from a human donor who received a combined kidney and bone marrow transplant.

The chain uses TRBV9 and TRBJ1-6, with a weak D call TRBD1 (5 bases). Trimming removed 0 bases at V and 0 bases at J, with 7 bases between. The CDR3 is 16 residues long. Germline lookup yields CDR1 SGDLS and CDR2 YYNGEE. The CDR3 bases are TGTGCCAGCAGCGTAGGACAGAGCTCCTATAATTCACCCCTCCACTTT. As protein: CASSVGQSSYNSPLHF.

J is TRBJ2-3 and V is TRBV5-4, with D possibly being TRBD2 (6 bases). The V end was cut by 0 bases, the J end by 6 bases, with 17 bases between. CDR1 is SGHNT and CDR2 is YYREEE in the germline V gene (reference sequence). The CDR3 runs to 16 residues. This CDR3 is CASSLARETSGDTQYF. Written as DNA, the CDR3 is TGTGCCAGCAGCTTGGCGCGGGAAACCTCGGGGGATACGCAGTATTTT.

The rearrangement joins TRBV7-3 to TRBJ2-3, with D unresolved. Trimming stripped 3 bases from V and 4 bases from J, with 8 bases between. Germline values: CDR1 SGHTA, CDR2 FQGTGA. The CDR3 consists of 13 residues. CDR3 region: CASSLDWADTQYF. As DNA, the CDR3 is TGTGCCAGCAGCTTGGATTGGGCAGATACGCAGTATTTT.

The chain carries TRBV5-4 and TRBJ2-1, with TRBD2 as a possible D gene (6 bases). This CDR3 comprises 16 residues. CDR1 and CDR2 from the germline V gene are SGHNT and YYREEE (reference sequence). Trimming took off 0 bases at V and 8 bases at J, with 18 bases between the two ends. The CDR3 DNA reads TGTGCCAGCAGCTTGGCAGCCGGGAGTCCCAGCGATGAGCAGTTCTTC. It codes for CASSLAAGSPSDEQFF.

J is TRBJ2-7 and V is TRBV5-1; D is tentatively TRBD1 or TRBD2 (5 bases each). This CDR3 region has 14 residues. The V end was cut by 6 bases, the J end by 6 bases, with 19 bases between. Germline CDR1 reads SGHRS; CDR2 reads YFSETQ. The CDR3 nucleotides are TGCGCCAGCACTCCCTGGGAGAGGGGTGGCGAGCAGTACTTC. Translation gives CASTPWERGGEQYF.

The chain joins TRBV5-1 to TRBJ1-1; 10 positions match TRBD1. The CDR3 spans 15 residues. Germline V lookup: CDR1 SGHRS, CDR2 YFSETQ. V was clipped by 4 bases and J by 5 bases; unmatched bases: 8. DNA of the CDR3: TGCGCCAGCAGCCCCGGGACAGGGGATGAAACTGAAGCTTTCTTT. Protein product: CASSPGTGDETEAFF.

The genes are TRBV11-1 and TRBJ2-5, with 7 bases aligning to TRBD2. The CDR3 has 15 residues. The ends lost 4 bases at V and 3 bases at J; junction bases unmatched: 8. Germline CDR1 is SGHAT and CDR2 is FQDESV (reference sequence). The CDR3 sequence: CASSSRVGGEETQYF. In nucleotides, the CDR3 is TGTGCCAGCAGCTCTAGGGTGGGGGGGGAAGAGACCCAGTACTTC.

The chain is built from TRBV28 and TRBJ1-5, with a tentative D call TRBD1 (6 bases). There are 15 residues in the CDR3. Trimming removed 10 bases at V and 1 base at J, with 17 bases between. Germline CDR1 and CDR2: MDHEN and SYDVKM. Here the CDR3 reads CAIGGGRRSNQPQHF. CDR3 DNA sequence: TGTGCCATAGGGGGGGGGCGTCGAAGCAATCAGCCCCAGCATTTT.

The chain has TRBV10-2 and TRBJ1-5; unclear D gene. Germline loops: CDR1 WSHSY, CDR2 SAAADI. The CDR3 loop spans 13 amino acids. Between the trimmed V and J ends, which lost 0 bases and 7 bases, there was a span of 7 bases. CDR3 residues: CASSESGQQPQHF. The CDR3 coding sequence is TGCGCCAGCAGTGAGTCAGGTCAACAGCCCCAGCATTTT.

The chain uses TRBV6-4 and TRBJ2-1; 11 bases map to TRBD2. V was pared by 6 bases and J by 10 bases, with 5 bases of the junction left unmatched. Germline CDR1 and CDR2: MRHNA and SNTAGT. The CDR3 length is 13 residues. The CDR3 sequence: CASSAGLADEQFF. In DNA form, the CDR3 reads TGTGCCAGCAGCGCGGGACTAGCGGACGAGCAGTTCTTC.

The V and J genes are TRBV7-8 and TRBJ2-3; TRBD1 might be the D (6 bases). Between the trimmed V and J ends, which lost 4 bases and 1 base, there was a span of 12 bases. Germline V gene sequence: CDR1 SGHVS, CDR2 FQNEAQ. The CDR3 loop spans 15 amino acids. The CDR3 here is CASSSTGTGTDTQYF. The CDR3 DNA is TGTGCCAGCAGCTCCACAGGGACCGGCACAGATACGCAGTATTTT.

The V gene is TRBV18, the J gene TRBJ2-6, with 11 bases identical to TRBD1. CDR1 and CDR2 from the germline V gene are KGHSH and LQKENI. The CDR3 is 17 residues long. Trimming removed 4 bases from V and 3 bases from J; junction bases left unmatched: 5. The CDR3 region has the DNA TGTGCCAGCTCACGGACAGGGGGCGCGTATGGGGCCAACGTCCTGACTTTC. Amino acid sequence: CASSRTGGAYGANVLTF.

The chain is built from TRBV5-1 and TRBJ2-1; 9 bases match TRBD2. This CDR3 contains 15 residues. J gave up 6 bases and V 0 bases, and 4 bases lay outside the gene matches. Germline values: CDR1 SGHRS, CDR2 YFSETQ. The CDR3 protein is CASSLVLAGFNEQFF. Written as DNA, the CDR3 is TGCGCCAGCAGCTTGGTCCTAGCGGGATTCAATGAGCAGTTCTTC.

The genes are TRBV19 and TRBJ2-1, with 9 bases fitting TRBD1. This CDR3 has 17 amino acids. Looked up from germline, CDR1 is LNHDA and CDR2 is SQIVND (reference sequence). V shed 5 bases, J shed 4 bases, and the junction held 12 bases outside the gene matches. The CDR3 nucleotides read TGTGCCAGTAGTGAAGCACTCGACAGGGGGATGTACAATGAGCAGTTCTTC. It encodes CASSEALDRGMYNEQFF.

V gene TRBV28 combines with J gene TRBJ2-7, with a tentative D call TRBD2 (6 bases). The CDR3 consists of 13 residues. The V end was cut by 6 bases, the J end by 4 bases, with 13 bases between. Germline V gene lookup returns CDR1 MDHEN and CDR2 SYDVKM. This CDR3 is CASSRPGGYEQYF. In nucleotides, the CDR3 is TGTGCCAGCAGCCGCCCCGGGGGTTACGAGCAGTACTTC.

This clone was detected only once. CDR3 region: CASSGGGWGSSSYNEQFF. The CDR3 DNA reads as TGCGCCAGCAGTGGGGGGGGATGGGGATCAAGCTCCTACAATGAGCAGTTCTTC. The genes are TRBV10-1 and TRBJ2-1; TRBD2 aligns across 7 bases. The CDR3 contains 18 residues. With 4 bases clipped from V and 0 bases from J, the junction kept 12 bases outside the gene matches. Germline V gives CDR1 WNHNN, CDR2 SYGVQD (reference sequence).

The chain is built from TRBV28 and TRBJ2-7, with 7 positions matching TRBD2. There are 14 residues in the CDR3. The V gene end was trimmed by 8 bases and the J gene end by 0 bases; junction bases not matched to a gene: 7. Per germline, CDR1 MDHEN and CDR2 SYDVKM. CDR3: CASAHGGSSYEQYF. The CDR3 bases are TGTGCCAGCGCCCATGGCGGGAGCTCCTACGAGCAGTACTTC.

The gene calls are TRBV7-2 and TRBJ2-1, with D perhaps being TRBD1 or TRBD2 (6 bases each). Deletions cut 5 bases from V and 4 bases from J, with 15 bases between. CDR3 length: 15 amino acids. Germline CDR1 and CDR2: SGHTA and FQGNSA. The CDR3 bases are TGTGCCAGCAGCCCGGGGGCGGTTGTTTACAATGAGCAGTTCTTC. It specifies CASSPGAVVYNEQFF.

This chain uses TRBV19 with TRBJ2-5, with unresolved D. V was trimmed by 1 base and J by 3 bases, leaving 6 bases between them. Germline CDR1 is LNHDA and CDR2 is SQIVND (reference sequence). The CDR3 is 13 amino acids. The CDR3 coding sequence is TGTGCCAGTAGTATAGTGTTCGAAGAGACCCAGTACTTC. Translated: CASSIVFEETQYF.

This chain joins TRBV21-1 and TRBJ1-3. TRBV21-1 is recorded as a pseudogene. This CDR3 contains 17 residues. The CDR3 nucleotides are TGTGCCAGCAGGTTGCCCCTAGCTACAAACGCACGAAACACCATATATTTT. Translating gives CASRLPLATNARNTIYF.

V gene TRBV9 combines with J gene TRBJ2-7; 7 bases agree with TRBD2. The CDR3 length is 14 residues. V gave up 2 bases and J gave up 6 bases; unmatched junction bases: 8. CDR1 SGDLS and CDR2 YYNGEE come from the germline V gene. CDR3 region: CASSVSGNKVEQYF. The CDR3 DNA reads as TGTGCCAGCAGCGTGAGCGGGAATAAAGTCGAGCAGTACTTC. Combining the CDR3 with reference TRBV9 and TRBJ2-7 gives the whole variable domain DSGVTQTPKHLITATGQRVTLRCSPRSGDLSVYWYQQSLDQGLQFLIQYYNGEERAKGNILERFSAQQFPDLHSELNLSSLELGDSALYFCASSVSGNKVEQYFGPGTRLTVT.

The chain has TRBV11-2 and TRBJ1-4; D ambiguous. Germline V gene data show CDR1 as SGHAT and CDR2 as FQNNGV. The CDR3 is 15 residues long. V gave up 0 bases and J gave up 8 bases, with 13 bases separating them. CDR3 loop: CASSLDRGGNEKLFF. The CDR3 bases are TGTGCCAGCAGCTTAGATCGAGGAGGGAACGAAAAACTGTTTTTT. Drawing the rest from reference TRBV11-2 and TRBJ1-4, the complete variable domain is EAGVAQSPRYKIIEKRQSVAFWCNPISGHATLYWYQQILGQGPKLLIQFQNNGVVDDSQLPKDRFSAERLKGVDSTLKIQPAKLEDSAVYLCASSLDRGGNEKLFFGSGTQLSVL.

This rearrangement joins TRBV2 to TRBJ2-7; TRBD1 aligns across 7 bases. CDR3 length equals 15 residues. V was pared by 2 bases and J by 3 bases, with 7 bases of the junction left unmatched. Germline V gene lookup returns CDR1 SNHLY and CDR2 FYNNEI. The CDR3 coding sequence is TGTGCCAGCAGTGAAAGTACAGGGGTAGGCTACGAGCAGTACTTC. Protein product: CASSESTGVGYEQYF. The whole variable domain, remainder taken from reference TRBV2 and TRBJ2-7, is EPEVTQTPSHQVTQMGQEVILRCVPISNHLYFYWYRQILGQKVEFLVSFYNNEISEKSEIFDDQFSVERPDGSNFTLKIRSTKLEDSAMYFCASSESTGVGYEQYFGPGTRLTVT.

The chain carries TRBV19 and TRBJ2-2, with a possible D match to TRBD2 (5 bases). This CDR3 spans 14 amino acids. Germline V CDR1 and CDR2: LNHDA, SQIVND (reference sequence). V was shortened by 7 bases and J by 1 base, with 10 bases between the two germline ends. CDR3 nucleotides: TGTGCCAGTACCCAGGAGGAGAACACCGGGGAGCTGTTTTTT. Translated, it gives CASTQEENTGELFF.

J is TRBJ1-3 and V is TRBV9; D is undetermined. Germline assignment: CDR1 SGDLS and CDR2 YYNGEE. The CDR3 sequence is 13 residues long. Trimming stripped 4 bases from V and 9 bases from J, with 14 bases between. Written as DNA, the CDR3 is TGTGCCAGCAGCTCTCCCGGGAGTGGCACCATATATTTT. This encodes CASSSPGSGTIYF. Based on the CDR3 plus reference TRBV9 and TRBJ1-3, the full variable domain is DSGVTQTPKHLITATGQRVTLRCSPRSGDLSVYWYQQSLDQGLQFLIQYYNGEERAKGNILERFSAQQFPDLHSELNLSSLELGDSALYFCASSSPGSGTIYFGEGSWLTVV.

Here the CDR3 DNA reads TGTGCCAGCACCGCCCCTGCTAGCGGGAGGGGAGGGGAGCTGTTTTTT. It is translated as CASTAPASGRGGELFF. The V call is TRBV2, the J call TRBJ2-2, with TRBD2 matching 12 bases. The CDR3 covers 16 residues. Germline V CDR1 and CDR2: SNHLY, FYNNEI. The ends lost 7 bases at V and 8 bases at J; junction bases unmatched: 11.

The V gene is TRBV10-1, the J gene TRBJ2-7, with D possibly being TRBD2 (5 bases). The CDR3 loop spans 16 amino acids. Germline V lookup: CDR1 WNHNN, CDR2 SYGVQD (reference sequence). V was trimmed by 2 bases and J by 7 bases, leaving 21 bases between them. In nucleotides, the CDR3 is TGCGCCAGCAGTGAGGGGTCGGCAGCGGCCTGGGGAGAGCAGTACTTC. Protein product: CASSEGSAAAWGEQYF.

V usage is TRBV13 and J usage is TRBJ2-5; a weak D match, TRBD2 (6 bases). There are 15 residues in the CDR3. Germline V gene sequence: CDR1 PRHDT, CDR2 FYEKMQ (reference sequence). The V gene lost 1 base and the J gene lost 2 bases, with 11 bases spanning the gap. The CDR3: CASSLDRGKQETQYF. The DNA of the CDR3 is TGTGCCAGCAGCTTAGATCGGGGGAAACAAGAGACCCAGTACTTC.

The rearrangement joins TRBV4-2 to TRBJ2-7; the D gene could be TRBD1 or TRBD2 (5 bases each). This CDR3 is 16 amino acids long. Germline V gene lookup returns CDR1 LGHNA and CDR2 YNFKEQ. V gave up 0 bases and J gave up 7 bases, with 19 bases separating them. This chain's CDR3 is CASSQEKGRWRFEQYF. The CDR3 DNA reads TGTGCCAGCAGCCAAGAAAAGGGACGTTGGAGGTTTGAGCAGTACTTC.